This T cell receptor beta chain was profiled in a study of blood T cells in healthy people across ages. PCR was performed a second time for roughly 7 to 12 cycles using a sample-barcoded 5' primer and a J-beta primer mix. TCRdb re-analysed the 5' RACE reads in MiXCR, keeping a single row per CDR3 protein. The data hold roughly 1 million distinct CDR3 sequences, with about 23% observed a single time. Per sample, no less than 6 micrograms of total RNA were extracted. The CDR3 covers 16 residues. Germline V gene lookup returns CDR1 SNHLY and CDR2 FYNNEI. J gave up 0 bases and V 11 bases, and 13 bases lay outside the gene matches. Separately, the same data were catalogued under a study of T cells of mothers and their children.

J is TRBJ2-5 and V is TRBV2; 9 bases fit TRBD2. The sample consisted of blood. This clonotype was sampled from a girl aged 2-15 years in good health. CDR3 sequence reads: CAFRRASGNNQETQYF. CDR3 DNA: TGTGCCTTCCGGCGGGCTAGCGGGAACAACCAAGAGACCCAGTACTTC.